Following are 4 T cell receptor beta chains from one sample sequenced in a study of blood T cell repertoires in COVID-19. Repertoires were generated with immunoSEQ multiplex PCR, while TCRdb's copy carries only in-frame clones and drops some. The sample consists of about 68,000 clones, approximately 85% of them appearing once. Sequencing used peripheral blood. These receptors were obtained from a man between 45 and 60 years old with acute or convalescent COVID-19.

This chain links TRBV4-1 with TRBJ2-1, with D possibly matching TRBD2 (6 bases). V shed 2 bases and J shed 0 bases, with 14 bases lying between them. The germline V gene encodes CDR1 MGHRA and CDR2 YSYEKL. This CDR3 has 17 amino acids. Written as DNA, the CDR3 is TGCGCCAGCAGCCAATTCCCGGACGGGAGCTCCTACAATGAGCAGTTCTTC. Translated: CASSQFPDGSSYNEQFF.

The rearrangement links TRBV2 to TRBJ2-5; 10 positions match TRBD1. V lost 6 bases to trimming and J lost 5 bases; unmatched junction nucleotides: 9. The CDR3 runs 15 residues. The germline V gene has CDR1 SNHLY and CDR2 FYNNEI. This chain's CDR3 is CASSHRDRGVETQYF. DNA for the CDR3: TGTGCCAGCAGCCACCGGGACAGGGGCGTCGAGACCCAGTACTTC.

There are a few counts of this clone. The CDR3 loop is CASSQDLGAEAFF. DNA for the CDR3: TGTGCCAGCAGCCAAGATCTAGGGGCTGAAGCTTTCTTT. The V and J genes are TRBV4-2 and TRBJ1-1; possibly TRBD1 for D (5 bases). The CDR3 totals 13 residues. Between the trimmed V and J ends, which lost 0 bases and 6 bases, there was a span of 8 bases. CDR1 is LGHNA, CDR2 YNFKEQ, per germline.

V and J are TRBV3-1 (or the pseudogene TRBV3-2) and TRBJ2-5; TRBD2 aligns across 8 bases. V lost 2 bases and J lost 3; bases outside the gene matches: 11. The germline V gene has CDR1 LGHDT and CDR2 YNNKEL (reference sequence). There are 17 residues in the CDR3. The CDR3 DNA follows: TGTGCCAGCAGCCAACGTCTCTCGGGGGGGCGGGAAGAGACCCAGTACTTC. This translates into CASSQRLSGGREETQYF.